Here is one T cell receptor (beta chain) with its context. Reverse transcription of roughly 0.45 to 1 ug RNA was performed with random hexamers. MiXCR, run by TCRdb on the immunoSEQ multiplex PCR reads, gives a single entry per CDR3 protein. The sample lists 70,000 to 85,000 distinct CDR3 sequences, around 96% occurring once. Peripheral blood CD8+ and CD4+ T cells were profiled by TCR beta sequencing. This specimen belongs to a study of CD8 T cells in Susac syndrome. Whole-study context: At the time their blood was drawn, patients with Susac syndrome were either therapy-naive, on corticosteroids (with some of them also receiving intravenous immunoglobulin), or on intravenous immunoglobulin alone.

V trimming: 3 bases; J trimming: 6 bases; junction bases outside the gene matches: 24. CDR3 length: 20 amino acids. CDR1 SGHDT and CDR2 YYEEEE come from the germline V gene. The sample was CD8+ T cells from PBMCs. The receptor comes from a human donor with Susac syndrome. The chain combines TRBV5-6 with TRBJ2-1; the match to TRBD1 covers 7 bases. The CDR3 DNA reads as TGTGCCAGCAGCTCCCTCGTCGGGACAGATCGGTTACCAGGAATCAATGAGCAGTTCTTC. Translation gives CASSSLVGTDRLPGINEQFF.